This T cell receptor beta chain derives from a study of T cells in Graves' hyperthyroidism and ophthalmopathy. Study in general: Before treatment of any kind, peripheral blood was taken at initial diagnosis.

Regarding the study as a whole: A model built on 13 V-J features separated ophthalmopathy from stable hyperthyroidism.

Uncontrolled infection, other autoimmune disease, pregnancy or lactation barred patients from enrollment. This clonotype has a handful of counts. As yet, its antigen is unknown. TCR beta CDR3 region amplification was performed from RNA transcripts. The TCR CDR3 first-round RT-PCR relied on the HTBI primer set. TCRdb analysed the multiplex PCR reads with MiXCR anew, one entry per CDR3 protein. The sample includes fewer than 350,000 distinct CDR3 sequences, 15% of them seen just once. Trimming took off 1 base at V and 12 bases at J, with 15 bases between the two ends. Germline loops: CDR1 SGHDN, CDR2 FVKESK. This CDR3 comprises 14 residues.

The rearrangement links TRBV14 to TRBJ1-4; D remains unclear. The clonotype originates from a woman between 50 and 59 years old with Graves' hyperthyroidism that later progressed to Graves' ophthalmopathy. Sequences were obtained from blood. The CDR3 sequence: CASSQVGRERQLFF. CDR3 coding DNA: TGTGCCAGCAGCCAAGTCGGTAGGGAACGGCAACTGTTTTTT.